The subject of this entry is one T cell receptor (beta chain). This clonotype has at least ten counts. What this receptor recognizes is not known. Per-nucleotide qualities are absent, and no much larger clonotype sits a single base away. This entry comes from a study of T cells in Graves' hyperthyroidism and ophthalmopathy (dated by TCRdb to about 2019). Background for the entire study: Peripheral blood was collected at initial diagnosis, before any treatment. In about 6 Graves' hyperthyroidism patients, the study also compared T-cell repertoires from thyroid tissue with T-cell repertoires from blood. Prospective prediction of ophthalmopathy was tested in an independent validation cohort consisting of 18 hyperthyroidism patients and around 16 patients who later progressed to ophthalmopathy. The roughly 91 discovery patients were randomly split 7:3 into training and test sets. Once sampling was done, hyperthyroidism patients were given methimazole at a starting dose of 30 mg daily, whereas ophthalmopathy patients were given high-dose intravenous methylprednisolone. The paper reports TCR Vbeta CDR3 sequencing of roughly 140 peripheral blood samples: around 45 ophthalmopathy, fewer than 85 hyperthyroidism and around 17 progressor patients. To identify TCR V-J signatures that set the groups apart, the researchers used a discovery cohort of 100 patients, made up of under 45 with Graves' ophthalmopathy and about 55 with stable Graves' hyperthyroidism.

What the authors observed across the whole study: No statistical method was used to fix the sample size in advance, and group allocation was not hidden from the investigators. In cross-validation, a model built on a 13 V-J signature told ophthalmopathy apart from stable hyperthyroidism with less than 90% sensitivity and around 81% specificity, and in testing the same model reached 80%/75%. Blood samples also contained most of the expanded thyroid clonotypes (frequency above 0.001), which suggests that blood repertoires may reflect thyroid immune responses. In validation, the model predicted progression to ophthalmopathy with approximately 70% sensitivity and around 72% specificity, a median of about 6.7 months before onset.

The CDR3 holds 15 amino acids from the cysteine to the phenylalanine. Only CDR3 DNA remains: 45 bases, in frame from the first base. The germline V gene supplies CDR1 ENHRY and CDR2 SYGVKD. After removal of 4 bases from V and 2 bases from J, the junction retains 7 bases not matched to a gene. Amplification of TCR beta CDR3 regions was carried out from RNA transcripts. For the first round of RT-PCR on the TCR CDR3, the HTBI primer set was used together with the Qiagen OneStep RT-PCR kit. Libraries were constructed in a second round of multiplex PCR, after which size selection and purification were performed. The libraries were sequenced on an Illumina HiSeq2000 using paired-end 100 bp reads. Turning to the authors' computational methods: SOAPnuke was used to process the raw data, throwing out any read that contained adapters or uncalled bases, had a mean Phred below 15, or lacked an exact constant-primer or identifier match. High-quality paired reads were merged using COPE v1.2.5, and each unique nucleotide sequence was defined as a clonotype. MiTCR v1.1 was used to align the clonotypes against IMGT TRBV, TRBD and TRBJ reference segments. Analysis was restricted to V-J combinations with a frequency above 0.0001, which covered 99% to 99.2% of repertoires. A TCS score was defined as the ratio between F50 (clonal expansion) and ExV (chaos), using BLOSUM62-based TCRdist between CDR3 peptides within each V-J. Welch's t-statistics and random forest reduced around 510 V-J features to 10 to 15, which were used in a naive Bayes classifier (R e1071). TCRdb ran its own pipeline on the public reads, namely fastp trimming at Q25 and MiXCR clone calling, and kept in-frame beta chains. Rows merge per CDR3 protein into single entries with the most common DNA and genes. The V and J calls reflect TCRdb's pipeline rather than the authors' work. For this sample there are about 600,000 distinct CDR3 sequences; 14% appear just once. Jointly, the top ten make up about 6.6% of the sample.

Ophthalmopathy patients had moderately to severely active disease, with a Clinical Activity Score of 3 or more, a NOSPECS grade of 4 or more, and a disease duration of less than 3 months. Patients with uncontrolled infections, other autoimmune diseases, pregnancy or lactation were excluded. Diagnoses were established on the basis of clinical symptoms, serum thyroxine and TRAb, thyroid ultrasound, and orbital computed tomography. Ficoll-Paque density gradient centrifugation was used to isolate PBMCs from approximately 10 ml of fresh peripheral blood. Trizol reagent was used to extract total RNA, and RNA quality was then checked on an Agilent 2100 Bioanalyzer.

The rearrangement joined TRBV10-3 to TRBJ2-7, and TRBD1 aligns with 8 junction nucleotides. The sample comprised blood. The sequence came from a woman aged 18-29 years with Graves' ophthalmopathy. The bases are TGTGCCATCAGTGCTCCCGGGACAGGTACCTACGAGCAGTACTTC. This yields the protein CAISAPGTGTYEQYF.